This T cell receptor beta chain was profiled in a study of T-cell reconstitution after alpha-beta-depleted transplantation in children. There are 14 residues in the CDR3. Trimming pared 2 bases from V and 9 bases from J, leaving 13 bases between. Looked up from germline, CDR1 is MDHEN and CDR2 is SYDVKM. The TCRbeta library was prepared with unique molecular identifiers. TCRdb used MiXCR to reprocess the PCR reads, holding one entry per CDR3 protein. The data contain approximately 640,000 distinct CDR3 sequences, around 17% of them singletons. In this sample, this clonotype turned up a few times. This TCR was recovered from a human donor who donated a stem cell graft to a child with acute myeloid leukemia. The sample was PBMCs from the stem cell graft donor, taken from the stem cell graft. The chain joins TRBV28 to TRBJ2-2; D may be TRBD2 (5 bases). The chain's CDR3 is CASSLVGPGRELFF. In DNA, the CDR3 is TGTGCCAGCAGTTTAGTAGGTCCGGGAAGGGAGCTGTTTTTT.